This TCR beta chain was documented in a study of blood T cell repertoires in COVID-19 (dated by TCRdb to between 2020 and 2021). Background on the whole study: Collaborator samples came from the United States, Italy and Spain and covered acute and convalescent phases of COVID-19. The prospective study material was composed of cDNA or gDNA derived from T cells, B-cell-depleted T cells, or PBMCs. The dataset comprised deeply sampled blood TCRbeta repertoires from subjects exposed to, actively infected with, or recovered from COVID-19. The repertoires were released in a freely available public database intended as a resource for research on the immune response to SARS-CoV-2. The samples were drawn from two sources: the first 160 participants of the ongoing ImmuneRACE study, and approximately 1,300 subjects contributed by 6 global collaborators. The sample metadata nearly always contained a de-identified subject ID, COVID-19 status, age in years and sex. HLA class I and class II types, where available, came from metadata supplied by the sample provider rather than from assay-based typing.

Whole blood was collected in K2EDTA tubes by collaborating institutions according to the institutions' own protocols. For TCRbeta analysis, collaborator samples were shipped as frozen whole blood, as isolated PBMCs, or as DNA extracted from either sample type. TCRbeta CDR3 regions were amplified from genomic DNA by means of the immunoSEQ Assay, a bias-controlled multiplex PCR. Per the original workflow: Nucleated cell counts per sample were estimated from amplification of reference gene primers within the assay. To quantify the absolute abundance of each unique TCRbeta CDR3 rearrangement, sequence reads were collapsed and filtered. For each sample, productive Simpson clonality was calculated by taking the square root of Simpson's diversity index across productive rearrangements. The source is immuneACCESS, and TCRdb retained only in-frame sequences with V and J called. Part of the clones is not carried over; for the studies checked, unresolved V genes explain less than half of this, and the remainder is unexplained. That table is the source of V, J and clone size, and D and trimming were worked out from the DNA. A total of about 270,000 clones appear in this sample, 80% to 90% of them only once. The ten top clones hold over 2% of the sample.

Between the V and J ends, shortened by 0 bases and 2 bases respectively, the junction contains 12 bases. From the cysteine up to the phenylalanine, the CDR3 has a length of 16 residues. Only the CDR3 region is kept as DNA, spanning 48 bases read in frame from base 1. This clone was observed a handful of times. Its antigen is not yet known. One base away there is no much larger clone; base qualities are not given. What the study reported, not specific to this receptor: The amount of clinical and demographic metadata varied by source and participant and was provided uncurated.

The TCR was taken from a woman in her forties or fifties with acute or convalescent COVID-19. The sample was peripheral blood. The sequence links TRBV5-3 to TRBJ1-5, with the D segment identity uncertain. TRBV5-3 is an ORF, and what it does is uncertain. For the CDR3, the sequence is CARSLDWVACNQPQHF. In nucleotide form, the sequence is TGTGCCAGAAGCTTGGACTGGGTAGCGTGCAATCAGCCCCAGCATTTT.